This entry features one T cell receptor (beta chain) sequence. As yet, its antigen is unknown. The length of the CDR3 is 18 residues. V lost 0 bases and J lost 2, with 18 bases in between. The germline V gene has CDR1 SGHKS and CDR2 YYEKEE (reference sequence). Profiling relied on immunoSEQ multiplex PCR, and the TCRdb table lists in-frame clones only, not all of them. The sample yields 1,400,000 or so clones, around 98.5% seen once. The data originate from a study of shared clonotypes between healthy human individuals. Study-level points and caveats: The generation probabilities recorded for non-shared clonotypes fell below those of clonotypes shared by all four donors. Clonotype sharing levels among donors were expected to vary with sequencing depth. On the whole, naive subsets had larger estimated richness than memory subsets had. In a handful of donors, around 5.5% of naive CD4 clonotypes appeared in common.

Sequenced: naive CD4+ T cells sorted from blood. The subset is: CD45RA+ positively selected. The receptor comes from a man aged 30-40 years in good health. This chain joins TRBV5-5 and TRBJ1-5, with D possibly being TRBD1 (5 bases). For the CDR3, the DNA is TGTGCCAGCAGCTTGGTGGTACCCCCCGGGGCCCGCAATCAGCCCCAGCATTTT. This gives the protein CASSLVVPPGARNQPQHF.